This T cell receptor (beta chain) was profiled in a study of cytotoxic CD8 clonotypes in ibrutinib-treated CLL. Study at large: Over 10 relapsed/refractory, some 15 treatment-naive; about 17 IGHV unmutated. Response samples were taken after a median of around twelve months on treatment, range 6 to 36. Study-wide results and caveats: Upon ibrutinib response clonality rose, and upon progression it fell back toward baseline.

Target depth was 1 in 200,000 to 1 in 1 million T cells, about 10x per clonotype. Repertoires were generated with immunoSEQ multiplex PCR, while TCRdb's copy carries only in-frame clones and drops some. The sample has over 65,000 clones, roughly 80% seen once; the top ten hold more than 4.5%. CDR3 size: 13 residues. CDR1 and CDR2 from the germline V gene are MDHEN and SYDVKM. Trimming took 3 bases from V and 2 from J, leaving 7 bases between them. About this clone itself: The antigen remains unidentified.

This rearrangement joins TRBV28 to TRBJ1-2; D is undetermined. This receptor was taken from a human donor with chronic lymphocytic leukemia. This specimen was PBMCs, taken after 12 months of ibrutinib treatment. CDR3 protein: CASSLSTNYGYTF. For the CDR3, the DNA is TGTGCCAGCAGTTTGTCGACCAACTATGGCTACACCTTC.